This section outlines one T cell receptor (beta chain) sequence together with its context. Antigen unknown. This sample was taken from a study of cytomegalovirus exposure and HLA in healthy donors. Regarding the study as a whole: An analysis done earlier found most TCR beta V segments productive about 90% or about 30% of the time. A later examination showed that TCR association rates differed by HLA locus, with DRB1 most and HLA-C fewest. Equally common other TCR beta chains were less clonally expanded than HLA-associated ones, a later analysis found.

The PCR employed 60 Vbeta primers together with 13 Jbeta primers. Sequencing was performed with immunoSEQ multiplex PCR; in TCRdb, only in-frame clones are kept and a portion is missing. The sample yields under 200,000 clones, roughly 79% seen once. Though probably carrying unrecorded immune exposures, donors were nominally healthy at sampling. The germline CDR1 and CDR2 sequences are SGHRS and YFSETQ. The V end lost 5 bases, the J end lost 4 bases, and 7 bases lay between the germline ends. The CDR3 has 12 residues. V gene TRBV5-1 combines with J gene TRBJ2-1; maybe TRBD2 (5 bases). The clonotype comes from a woman between 40 and 55 years old in good health and CMV-seropositive. What was sequenced was PBMCs. CDR3 bases: TGCGCCAGCAGTCGGGGTTACAATGAGCAGTTCTTC. Protein: CASSRGYNEQFF.